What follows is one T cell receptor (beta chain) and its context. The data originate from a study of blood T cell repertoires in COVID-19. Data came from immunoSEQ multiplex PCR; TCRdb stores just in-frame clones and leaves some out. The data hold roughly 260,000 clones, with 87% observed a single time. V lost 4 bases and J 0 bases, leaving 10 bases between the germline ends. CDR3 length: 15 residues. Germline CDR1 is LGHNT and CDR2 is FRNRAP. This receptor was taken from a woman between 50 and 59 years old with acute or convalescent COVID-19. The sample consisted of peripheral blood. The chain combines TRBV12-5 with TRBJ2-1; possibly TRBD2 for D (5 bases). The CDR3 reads CASGSSTSSYNEQFF. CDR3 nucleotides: TGTGCTAGTGGTTCCTCCACTAGCTCCTACAATGAGCAGTTCTTC. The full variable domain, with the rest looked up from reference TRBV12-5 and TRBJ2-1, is DARVTQTPRHKVTEMGQEVTMRCQPILGHNTVFWYRQTMMQGLELLAYFRNRAPLDDSGMPKDRFSAEMPDATLATLKIQPSEPRDSAVYFCASGSSTSSYNEQFFGPGTRLTVL.